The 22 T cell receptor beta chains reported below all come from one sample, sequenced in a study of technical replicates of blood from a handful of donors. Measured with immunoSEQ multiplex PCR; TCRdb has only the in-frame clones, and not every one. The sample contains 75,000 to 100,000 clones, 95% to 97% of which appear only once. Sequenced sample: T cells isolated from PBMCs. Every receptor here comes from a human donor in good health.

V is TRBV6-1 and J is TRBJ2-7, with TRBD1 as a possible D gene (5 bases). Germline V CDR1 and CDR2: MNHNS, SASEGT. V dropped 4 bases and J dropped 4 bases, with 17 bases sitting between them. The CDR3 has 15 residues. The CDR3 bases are TGTGCCAGCAGTGCCTCGACATACAGGCTTTACGAGCAGTACTTC. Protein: CASSASTYRLYEQYF.

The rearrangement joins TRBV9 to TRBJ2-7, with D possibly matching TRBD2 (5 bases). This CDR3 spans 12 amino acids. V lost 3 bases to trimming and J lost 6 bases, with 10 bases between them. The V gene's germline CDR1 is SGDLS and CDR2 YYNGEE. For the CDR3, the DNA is TGTGCCAGCAGCGGAACTAGTTTCGAGCAGTACTTC. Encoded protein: CASSGTSFEQYF.

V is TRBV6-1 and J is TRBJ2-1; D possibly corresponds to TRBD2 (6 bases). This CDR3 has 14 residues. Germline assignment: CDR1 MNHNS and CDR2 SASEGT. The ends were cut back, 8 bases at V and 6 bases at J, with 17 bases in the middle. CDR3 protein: CASGRLGSSNEQFF. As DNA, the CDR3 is TGTGCCAGCGGGAGACTAGGATCGAGCAATGAGCAGTTCTTC.

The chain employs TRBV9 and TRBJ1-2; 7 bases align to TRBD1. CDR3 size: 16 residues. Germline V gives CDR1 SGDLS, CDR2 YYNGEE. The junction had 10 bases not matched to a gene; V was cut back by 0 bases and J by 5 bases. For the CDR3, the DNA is TGTGCCAGCAGCGTAGGATTGGGGCAGGGGGAGTATGGCTACACCTTC. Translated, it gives CASSVGLGQGEYGYTF.

The CDR3 region is CASNRFGSTDTQYF. The DNA of the CDR3 is TGTGCCAGCAACCGGTTTGGTAGCACAGATACGCAGTATTTT. The chain links TRBV27 to TRBJ2-3; D ambiguous. Deletions cut 7 bases from V and 0 bases from J, with 11 bases between. Germline CDR1 reads MNHEY; CDR2 reads SMNVEV (reference sequence). The CDR3 covers 14 residues.

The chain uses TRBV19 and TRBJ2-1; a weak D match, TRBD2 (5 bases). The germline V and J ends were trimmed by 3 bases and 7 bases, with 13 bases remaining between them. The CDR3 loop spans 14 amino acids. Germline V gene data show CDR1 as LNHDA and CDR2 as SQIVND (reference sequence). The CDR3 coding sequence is TGTGCCAGTAGTATGGGGAGCTGGCCGAATGAGCAGTTCTTC. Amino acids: CASSMGSWPNEQFF.

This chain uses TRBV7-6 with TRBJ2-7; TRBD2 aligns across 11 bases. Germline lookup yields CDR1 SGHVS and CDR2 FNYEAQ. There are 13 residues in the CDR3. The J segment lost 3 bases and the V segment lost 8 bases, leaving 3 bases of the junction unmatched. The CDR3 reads CASGTSGSYEQYF. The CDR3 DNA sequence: TGTGCCAGCGGAACTAGCGGGAGCTACGAGCAGTACTTC.

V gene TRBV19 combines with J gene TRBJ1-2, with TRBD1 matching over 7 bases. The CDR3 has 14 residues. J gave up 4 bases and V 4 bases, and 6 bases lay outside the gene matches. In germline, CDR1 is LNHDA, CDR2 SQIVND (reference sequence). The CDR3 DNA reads TGTGCCAGTAGTACGGGACAGTTTCCCTATGGCTACACCTTC. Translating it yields CASSTGQFPYGYTF.

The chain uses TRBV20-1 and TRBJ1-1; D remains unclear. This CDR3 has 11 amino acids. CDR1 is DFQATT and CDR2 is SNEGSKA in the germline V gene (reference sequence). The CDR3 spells CSTELNTEAFF. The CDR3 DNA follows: TGCAGCACAGAGCTGAACACTGAAGCTTTCTTT.

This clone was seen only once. CDR3 sequence (DNA): TGTGCCAGCAGTTTTGGGTCGGGAGGGCACCTAACCGGGGAGCTGTTTTTT. It is translated as CASSFGSGGHLTGELFF. The chain recombines TRBV28 with TRBJ2-2; the match to TRBD2 covers 8 bases. This CDR3 is 17 amino acids long. Germline trimming cut 3 bases from V and 5 bases from J; bases unmatched to any gene: 11. Germline lookup yields CDR1 MDHEN and CDR2 SYDVKM.

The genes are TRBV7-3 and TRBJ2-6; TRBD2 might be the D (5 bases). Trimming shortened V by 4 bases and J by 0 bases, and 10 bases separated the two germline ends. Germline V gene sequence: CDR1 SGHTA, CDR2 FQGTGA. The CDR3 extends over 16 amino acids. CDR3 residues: CASSSRGFSGANVLTF. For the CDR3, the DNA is TGTGCCAGCAGCTCCCGGGGTTTCTCTGGGGCCAACGTCCTGACTTTC.

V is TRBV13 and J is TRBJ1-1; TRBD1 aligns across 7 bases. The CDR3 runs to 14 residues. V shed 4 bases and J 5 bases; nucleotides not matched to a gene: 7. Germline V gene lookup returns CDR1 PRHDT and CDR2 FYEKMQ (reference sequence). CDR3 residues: CASSSTGVETEAFF. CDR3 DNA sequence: TGTGCCAGCAGCTCAACAGGGGTAGAGACTGAAGCTTTCTTT.

CDR3 bases: TGTGCCAGCAGCCAAGAGATTAGGGCGGGTGAGCAGTTCTTC. This gives the protein CASSQEIRAGEQFF. The V gene is TRBV14, the J gene TRBJ2-1, with TRBD2 as a possible D gene (5 bases). The CDR3 totals 14 residues. Between the trimmed V and J ends, which lost 0 bases and 9 bases, there was a span of 12 bases. CDR1 and CDR2 (germline): SGHDN, FVKESK.

CDR3 sequence reads: CASSLTGLNQPQHF. The CDR3 nucleotides are TGTGCCAGCTCACTGACAGGGCTCAATCAGCCCCAGCATTTT. The V and J genes are TRBV18 and TRBJ1-5; 7 positions agree with TRBD1. Germline V gene lookup returns CDR1 KGHSH and CDR2 LQKENI. V shed 4 bases and J 3 bases; nucleotides not matched to a gene: 3. This CDR3 is 14 amino acids long. Using reference TRBV18 and TRBJ1-5 for the parts outside the CDR3, the full variable domain is NAGVMQNPRHLVRRRGQEARLRCSPMKGHSHVYWYRQLPEEGLKFMVYLQKENIIDESGMPKERFSAEFPKEGPSILRIQQVVRGDSAAYFCASSLTGLNQPQHFGDGTRLSIL.

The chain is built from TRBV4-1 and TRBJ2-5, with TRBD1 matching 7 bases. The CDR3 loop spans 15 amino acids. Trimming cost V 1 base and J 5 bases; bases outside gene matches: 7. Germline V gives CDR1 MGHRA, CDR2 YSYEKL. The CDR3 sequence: CASSQGGQVGETQYF. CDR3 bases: TGCGCCAGCAGCCAAGGTGGACAGGTAGGGGAGACCCAGTACTTC.

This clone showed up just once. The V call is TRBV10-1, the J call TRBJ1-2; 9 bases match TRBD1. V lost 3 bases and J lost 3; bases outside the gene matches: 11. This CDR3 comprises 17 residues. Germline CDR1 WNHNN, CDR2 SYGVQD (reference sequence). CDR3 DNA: TGCGCCAGCAGTGATACACAGGGGGCGCCCGGGGACTATGGCTACACCTTC. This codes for CASSDTQGAPGDYGYTF.

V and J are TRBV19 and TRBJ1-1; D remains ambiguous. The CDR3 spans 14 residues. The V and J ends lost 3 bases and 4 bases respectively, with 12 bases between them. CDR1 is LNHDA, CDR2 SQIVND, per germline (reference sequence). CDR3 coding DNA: TGTGCCAGTAGTATTCCCGGGTATATCACTGAAGCTTTCTTT. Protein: CASSIPGYITEAFF.

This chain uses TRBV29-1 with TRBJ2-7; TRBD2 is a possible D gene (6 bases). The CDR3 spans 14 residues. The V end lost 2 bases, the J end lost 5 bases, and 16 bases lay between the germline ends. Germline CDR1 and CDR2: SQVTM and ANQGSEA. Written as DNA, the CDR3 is TGCAGCGTTGAAAAGGGTCAGGGAGGCGACGAGCAGTACTTC. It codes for CSVEKGQGGDEQYF.

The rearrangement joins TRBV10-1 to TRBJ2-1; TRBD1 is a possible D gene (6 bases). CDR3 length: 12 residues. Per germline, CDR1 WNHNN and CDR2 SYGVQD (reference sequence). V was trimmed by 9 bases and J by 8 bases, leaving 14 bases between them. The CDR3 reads CASSGTRHEQFF. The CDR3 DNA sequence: TGCGCCAGTTCGGGGACAAGGCATGAGCAGTTCTTC.

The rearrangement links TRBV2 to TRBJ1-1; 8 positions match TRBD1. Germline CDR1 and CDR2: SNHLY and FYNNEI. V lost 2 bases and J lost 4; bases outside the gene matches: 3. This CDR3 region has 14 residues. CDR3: CASSETTGGTEAFF. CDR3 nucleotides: TGTGCCAGCAGTGAAACCACAGGGGGCACTGAAGCTTTCTTT.

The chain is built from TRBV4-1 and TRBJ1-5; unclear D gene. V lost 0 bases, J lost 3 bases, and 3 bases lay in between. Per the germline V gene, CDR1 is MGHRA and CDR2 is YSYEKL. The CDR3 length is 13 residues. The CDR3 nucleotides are TGCGCCAGCAGCCAAGACCACAATCAGCCCCAGCATTTT. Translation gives CASSQDHNQPQHF.

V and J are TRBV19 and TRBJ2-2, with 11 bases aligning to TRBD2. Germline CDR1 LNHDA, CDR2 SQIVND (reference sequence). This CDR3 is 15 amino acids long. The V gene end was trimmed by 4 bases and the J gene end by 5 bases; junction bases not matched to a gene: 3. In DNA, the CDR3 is TGTGCCAGTAGTAAAGCTAGCGGGAGGACCGGGGAGCTGTTTTTT. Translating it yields CASSKASGRTGELFF.